The present TCR beta chain was sequenced within a study of patients and donors after allogeneic stem cell transplantation. TCRdb analysed the RT-PCR reads with MiXCR anew, one entry per CDR3 protein. The sample shows about a million distinct CDR3 sequences, about a sixth of them seen only once. This clonotype has at least ten counts. This CDR3 spans 12 amino acids. V gave up 8 bases and J gave up 6 bases, with 13 bases separating them. This clonotype was sampled from a human donor who was either an allogeneic HSCT recipient or a stem cell or donor lymphocyte infusion donor (not recorded which). It is not recorded whose cells these are; they may come from a transplant donor. Sequenced sample: blood, either unsorted or a sorted T cell fraction (not recorded which). V and J are TRBV12-3 or TRBV12-4 and TRBJ1-1; no definite D call. CDR3 coding DNA: TGTGCCAGCGGCCTGCTGGAGGCTGAAGCTTTCTTT. This encodes CASGLLEAEAFF.